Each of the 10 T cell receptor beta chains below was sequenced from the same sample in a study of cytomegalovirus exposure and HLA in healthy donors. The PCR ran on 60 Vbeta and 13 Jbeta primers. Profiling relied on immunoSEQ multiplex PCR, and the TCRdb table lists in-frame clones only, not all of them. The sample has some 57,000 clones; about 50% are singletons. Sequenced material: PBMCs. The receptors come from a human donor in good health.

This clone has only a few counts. CDR3 DNA: TGTGCCAGCAGCTCGGAGGCTGGGGTTTCGTACTTC. It translates to CASSSEAGVSYF. V and J are TRBV5-4 and TRBJ2-7; maybe TRBD2 (5 bases). This CDR3 contains 12 residues. CDR1 and CDR2 from the germline V gene are SGHNT and YYREEE (reference sequence). Trimming took off 3 bases at V and 12 bases at J, with 16 bases between the two ends.

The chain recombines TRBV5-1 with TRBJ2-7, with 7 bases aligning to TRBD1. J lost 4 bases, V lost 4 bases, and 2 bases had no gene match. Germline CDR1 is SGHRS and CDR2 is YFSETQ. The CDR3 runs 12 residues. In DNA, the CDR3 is TGCGCCAGCAGCGAACAGGGGTACGAGCAGTACTTC. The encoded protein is CASSEQGYEQYF.

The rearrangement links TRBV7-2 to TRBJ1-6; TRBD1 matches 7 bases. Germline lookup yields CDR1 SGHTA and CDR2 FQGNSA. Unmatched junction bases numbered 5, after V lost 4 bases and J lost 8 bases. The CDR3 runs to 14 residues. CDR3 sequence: CASSSRQGDSPLHF. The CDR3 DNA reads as TGTGCCAGCAGCTCACGACAGGGAGATTCACCCCTCCACTTT.

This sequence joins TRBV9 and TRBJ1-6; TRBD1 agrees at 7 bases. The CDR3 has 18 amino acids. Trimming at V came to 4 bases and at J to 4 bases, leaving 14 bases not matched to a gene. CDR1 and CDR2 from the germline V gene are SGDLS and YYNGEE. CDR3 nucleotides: TGTGCCAGCAGCTCATCCGGGACAGAAACGATTTATAATTCACCCCTCCACTTT. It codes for CASSSSGTETIYNSPLHF.

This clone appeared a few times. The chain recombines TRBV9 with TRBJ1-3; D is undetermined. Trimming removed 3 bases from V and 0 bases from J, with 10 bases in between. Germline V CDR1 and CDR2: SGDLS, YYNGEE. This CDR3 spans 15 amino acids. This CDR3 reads CASSEEAHSGNTIYF. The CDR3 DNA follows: TGTGCCAGCAGCGAAGAGGCCCACTCTGGAAACACCATATATTTT.

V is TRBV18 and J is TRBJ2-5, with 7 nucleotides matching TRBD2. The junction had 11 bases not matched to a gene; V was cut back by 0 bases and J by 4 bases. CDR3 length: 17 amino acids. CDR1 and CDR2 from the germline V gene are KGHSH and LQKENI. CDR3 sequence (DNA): TGTGCCAGCTCACCACCGGTCCTAGCGGAGGGTCGAGAGACCCAGTACTTC. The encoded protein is CASSPPVLAEGRETQYF.

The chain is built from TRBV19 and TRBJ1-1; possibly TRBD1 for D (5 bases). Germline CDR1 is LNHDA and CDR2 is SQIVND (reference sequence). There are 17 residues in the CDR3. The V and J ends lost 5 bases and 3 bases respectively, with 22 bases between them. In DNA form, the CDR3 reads TGTGCCAGTAGTCTTCCATGGGGGGGAGGTGGGGACACTGAAGCTTTCTTT. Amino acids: CASSLPWGGGGDTEAFF. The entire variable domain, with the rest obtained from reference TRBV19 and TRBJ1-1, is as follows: DGGITQSPKYLFRKEGQNVTLSCEQNLNHDAMYWYRQDPGQGLRLIYYSQIVNDFQKGDIAEGYSVSREKKESFPLTVTSAQKNPTAFYLCASSLPWGGGGDTEAFFGQGTRLTVV.

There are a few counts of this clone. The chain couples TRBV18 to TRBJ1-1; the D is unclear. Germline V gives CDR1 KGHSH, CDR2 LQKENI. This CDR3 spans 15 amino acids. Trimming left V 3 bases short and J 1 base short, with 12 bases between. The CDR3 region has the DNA TGTGCCAGCTCACCCTCAGGCATCGGGAACACTGAAGCTTTCTTT. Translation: CASSPSGIGNTEAFF.

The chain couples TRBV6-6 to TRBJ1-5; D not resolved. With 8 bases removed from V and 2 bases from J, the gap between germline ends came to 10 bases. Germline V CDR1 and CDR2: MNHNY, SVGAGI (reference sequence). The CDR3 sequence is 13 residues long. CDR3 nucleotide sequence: TGTGCCAGCGCTTCTGTAGGCAATCAGCCCCAGCATTTT. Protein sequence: CASASVGNQPQHF.

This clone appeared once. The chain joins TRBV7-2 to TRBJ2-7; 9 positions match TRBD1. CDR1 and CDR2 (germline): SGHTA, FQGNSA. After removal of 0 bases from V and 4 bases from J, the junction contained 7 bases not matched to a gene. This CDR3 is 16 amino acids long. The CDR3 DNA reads TGTGCCAGCAGCTTAGCCTCCGGGACAGGGATTTACGAGCAGTACTTC. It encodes CASSLASGTGIYEQYF.